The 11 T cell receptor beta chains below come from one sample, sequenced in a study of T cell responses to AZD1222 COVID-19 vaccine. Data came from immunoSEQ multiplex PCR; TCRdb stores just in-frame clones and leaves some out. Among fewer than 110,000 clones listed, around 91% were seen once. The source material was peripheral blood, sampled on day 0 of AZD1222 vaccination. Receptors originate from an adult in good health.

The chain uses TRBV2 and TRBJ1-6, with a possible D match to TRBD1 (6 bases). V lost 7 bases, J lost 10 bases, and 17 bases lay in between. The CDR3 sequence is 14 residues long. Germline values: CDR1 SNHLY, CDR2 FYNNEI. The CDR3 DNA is TGTGCCAGCATCGACGGGGGTAGGGGGTCACCCCTCCACTTT. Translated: CASIDGGRGSPLHF.

The chain's CDR3 is CASSLQGSTEAFF. The CDR3 DNA is TGTGCCAGCAGCTTACAGGGCTCCACTGAAGCTTTCTTT. This chain links TRBV7-2 with TRBJ1-1; tentative D call: TRBD1 (5 bases). Looked up from germline, CDR1 is SGHTA and CDR2 is FQGNSA. Trimming removed 2 bases at V and 4 bases at J, with 8 bases between. The CDR3 has 13 amino acids.

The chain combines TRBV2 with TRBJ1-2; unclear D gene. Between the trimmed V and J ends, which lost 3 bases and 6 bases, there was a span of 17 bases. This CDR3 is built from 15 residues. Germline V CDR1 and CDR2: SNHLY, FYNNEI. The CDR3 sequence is CASSDPTGGGHGYTF. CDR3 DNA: TGTGCCAGCAGTGACCCAACTGGAGGAGGGCATGGCTACACCTTC.

In nucleotides, the CDR3 is TGTGCCAGTAGTAGAAACTTTATGGAGCCCCAGCATTTT. It yields the protein CASSRNFMEPQHF. The chain combines TRBV19 with TRBJ1-5; D is unclear. V was clipped by 4 bases and J by 8 bases, with 12 bases between them. This CDR3 comprises 13 residues. Germline V gene lookup returns CDR1 LNHDA and CDR2 SQIVND (reference sequence).

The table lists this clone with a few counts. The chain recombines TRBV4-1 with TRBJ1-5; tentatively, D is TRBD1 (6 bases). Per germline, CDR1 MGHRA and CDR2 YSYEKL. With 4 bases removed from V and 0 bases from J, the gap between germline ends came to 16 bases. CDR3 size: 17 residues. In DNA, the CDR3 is TGCGCCAGCAGCCCAGGGGTGGTGACATCTAGCAATCAGCCCCAGCATTTT. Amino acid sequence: CASSPGVVTSSNQPQHF.

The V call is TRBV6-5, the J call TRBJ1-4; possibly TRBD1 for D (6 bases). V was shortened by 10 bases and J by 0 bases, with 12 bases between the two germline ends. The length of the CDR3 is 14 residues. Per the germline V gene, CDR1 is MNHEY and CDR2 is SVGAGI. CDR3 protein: CATGQFATNEKLFF. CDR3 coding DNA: TGTGCCACCGGACAGTTTGCAACTAATGAAAAACTGTTTTTT.

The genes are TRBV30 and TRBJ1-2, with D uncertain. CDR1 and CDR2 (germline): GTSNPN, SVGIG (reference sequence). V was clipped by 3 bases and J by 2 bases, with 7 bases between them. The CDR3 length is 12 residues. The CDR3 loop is CAWSPLNYGYTF. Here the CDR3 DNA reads TGTGCCTGGAGCCCCCTGAACTATGGCTACACCTTC.

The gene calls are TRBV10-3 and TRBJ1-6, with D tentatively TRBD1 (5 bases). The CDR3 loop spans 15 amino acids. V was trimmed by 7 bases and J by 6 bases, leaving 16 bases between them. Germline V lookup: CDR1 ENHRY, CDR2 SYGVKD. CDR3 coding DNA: TGTGCCATCACCCAGAGGGGAAGGGGTAATTCACCCCTCCACTTT. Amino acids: CAITQRGRGNSPLHF.

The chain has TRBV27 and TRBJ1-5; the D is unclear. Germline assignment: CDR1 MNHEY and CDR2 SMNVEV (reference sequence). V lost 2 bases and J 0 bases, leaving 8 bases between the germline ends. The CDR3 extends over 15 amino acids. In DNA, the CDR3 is TGTGCCAGCAGTTTAGGGGTCACTAGCAATCAGCCCCAGCATTTT. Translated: CASSLGVTSNQPQHF.

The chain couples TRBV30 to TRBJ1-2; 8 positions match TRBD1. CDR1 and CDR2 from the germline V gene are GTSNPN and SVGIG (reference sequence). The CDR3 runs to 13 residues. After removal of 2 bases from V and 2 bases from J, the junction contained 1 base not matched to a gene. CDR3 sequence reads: CAWSSGGNYGYTF. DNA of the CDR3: TGTGCCTGGAGTTCAGGGGGCAACTATGGCTACACCTTC.

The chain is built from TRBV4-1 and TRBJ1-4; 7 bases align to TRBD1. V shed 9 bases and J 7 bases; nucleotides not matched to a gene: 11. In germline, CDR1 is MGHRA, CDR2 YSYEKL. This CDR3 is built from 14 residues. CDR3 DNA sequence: TGCGCCAGTCGTCCAGGGGGGTTGGGTGAAAAACTGTTTTTT. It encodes CASRPGGLGEKLFF.